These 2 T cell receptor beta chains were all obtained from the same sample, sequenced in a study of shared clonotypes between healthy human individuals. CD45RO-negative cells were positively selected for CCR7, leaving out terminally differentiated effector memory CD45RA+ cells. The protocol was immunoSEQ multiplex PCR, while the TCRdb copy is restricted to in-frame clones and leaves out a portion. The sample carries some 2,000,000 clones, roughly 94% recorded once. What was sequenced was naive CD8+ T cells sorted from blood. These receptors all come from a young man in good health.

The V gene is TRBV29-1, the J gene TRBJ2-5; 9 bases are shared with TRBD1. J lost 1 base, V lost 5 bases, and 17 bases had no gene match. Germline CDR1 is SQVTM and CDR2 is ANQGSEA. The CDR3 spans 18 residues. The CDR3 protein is CSVLLGDRVWQGQETQYF. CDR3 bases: TGCAGCGTTTTATTAGGGGACAGGGTCTGGCAGGGCCAAGAGACCCAGTACTTC.

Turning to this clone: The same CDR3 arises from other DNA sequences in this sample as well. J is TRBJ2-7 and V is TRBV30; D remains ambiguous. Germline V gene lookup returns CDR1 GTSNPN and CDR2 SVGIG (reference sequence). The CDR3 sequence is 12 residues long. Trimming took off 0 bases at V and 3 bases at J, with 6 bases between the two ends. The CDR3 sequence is CAWSVGIYEQYF. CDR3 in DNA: TGTGCCTGGAGTGTAGGAATCTACGAGCAGTACTTC.